Described below is a single T cell receptor beta chain sequence and its context. Its cognate antigen has yet to be identified. No per-base quality is available; no much larger clone lies one base away. This entry belongs to a study of blood T cell repertoires in COVID-19 (dated by TCRdb to 2018 to 2021). Regarding the research as a whole: Samples from collaborators originated in the United States, Italy and Spain and spanned both the acute and convalescent phases of COVID-19. Sample metadata almost always included a de-identified subject ID, COVID-19 status, age in years and sex. The material from the prospective study consisted of cDNA or gDNA derived from T cells, B-cell-depleted T cells, or PBMCs. The samples were drawn from the first 160 participants of the ongoing ImmuneRACE study and from 950 to 1,500 subjects provided by 6 global collaborators. Where available, HLA class I and class II types were obtained from metadata supplied by the sample provider rather than from assay-based typing. Subjects who had been exposed to COVID-19, were actively infected with it, or had recovered from it provided the deeply sampled blood TCRbeta repertoires that made up the dataset. The repertoires were released in a freely available public database meant as a resource for research on the immune response to SARS-CoV-2. Overall study results and their limits: The quantity of clinical and demographic metadata differed by source and by participant and was supplied without curation.

Reading from cysteine to phenylalanine, the CDR3 counts 13 amino acids. Of all the DNA, just the CDR3 is kept, 39 bases in frame from base 1. V loses 3 bases, J loses 7 bases, and the germline ends lie 10 bases apart. TCRbeta CDR3 regions were amplified from genomic DNA using the immunoSEQ Assay, a bias-controlled multiplex PCR. The authors' analysis ran thus. The number of nucleated cells in each sample was estimated by amplification of reference gene primers within the assay. To quantify the absolute abundance of each unique TCRbeta CDR3 rearrangement, sequence reads were collapsed and filtered. For each sample, productive Simpson clonality was calculated as the square root of Simpson's diversity index over productive rearrangements. TCRdb retrieved this table from immuneACCESS and kept in-frame rearrangements only. Not all clones are present; in checked studies, unresolved V genes account for under half, and no reason is known for the remainder. That table gives V, J and clone size, and the DNA gave D and trimming. The sample table records tens of thousands of clones; approximately 78% of these occur just once. The ten largest clones represent approximately 25% of the sample.

Collaborating institutions collected whole blood in K2EDTA tubes following their own protocols. For TCRbeta analysis, collaborators shipped samples in one of three forms: frozen whole blood, isolated PBMCs, or DNA extracted from either of those sample types. The source of this sequence is a human donor in a cohort sampled during active COVID-19. The specimen was peripheral blood. This receptor chain uses TRBV12-3 or TRBV12-4 and TRBJ1-5; TRBD1 is possibly the D segment (6 matching bases). The CDR3 is CASSFDRSQPQHF. Read as DNA, the sequence is TGTGCCAGCAGTTTTGACAGGTCGCAGCCCCAGCATTTT.